One and the same sample provided the 27 T cell receptor beta chains below, sequenced in a study of control samples from healthy donors and cancer patients. This table comes from immunoSEQ multiplex PCR, and its TCRdb copy is limited to in-frame clones, with some not included. The data contain around 76,000 clones, around 90% of them seen just once; the ten biggest clones take up roughly 8.9%. Source material: PBMCs. These TCRs come from a woman aged 50 to 60 with colorectal cancer.

The chain recombines TRBV6-5 with TRBJ2-1, with D perhaps matching TRBD1 (5 bases). The ends were cut back, 6 bases at V and 4 bases at J, with 16 bases in the middle. The CDR3 contains 15 residues. Germline-derived CDR1 and CDR2 are MNHEY and SVGAGI. The CDR3 region is CASRDQGWGYNEQFF. CDR3 bases: TGTGCCAGCAGGGACCAGGGATGGGGATACAATGAGCAGTTCTTC.

The count of this clone is one. The chain recombines TRBV9 with TRBJ1-3; 7 bases agree with TRBD1. The V segment lost 3 bases and the J segment 2 bases; nucleotides outside the gene matches: 2. The CDR3 is made up of 14 amino acids. Germline loops: CDR1 SGDLS, CDR2 YYNGEE. The CDR3 loop is CASSAGQTGNTIYF. The DNA for the CDR3 is TGTGCCAGCAGCGCGGGACAGACTGGAAACACCATATATTTT.

The chain couples TRBV7-8 to TRBJ1-3, with a tentative D call TRBD1 (5 bases). Germline lookup yields CDR1 SGHVS and CDR2 FQNEAQ. The CDR3 has 16 residues. V lost 3 bases and J 1 base, leaving 13 bases between the germline ends. The CDR3 loop is CASSFVPGLSGNTIYF. CDR3 in DNA: TGTGCCAGCAGCTTCGTCCCGGGACTGTCTGGAAACACCATATATTTT.

This rearrangement joins TRBV29-1 to TRBJ2-2; 10 bases are a match to TRBD1. Germline CDR1 and CDR2: SQVTM and ANQGSEA. CDR3 length: 15 residues. Trimming at V came to 7 bases and at J to 5 bases, leaving 10 bases not matched to a gene. The DNA for the CDR3 is TGCAGCGCTATGACAGGGGGCCTGGGTACCGGGGAGCTGTTTTTT. It translates to CSAMTGGLGTGELFF.

J is TRBJ1-2 and V is TRBV28; D ambiguous. The CDR3 covers 12 residues. V was pared by 2 bases and J by 14 bases, with 15 bases between. Germline values: CDR1 MDHEN, CDR2 SYDVKM. The CDR3: CASSLIGYWSTF. CDR3 DNA sequence: TGTGCCAGCAGTTTAATAGGGTACTGGTCGACCTTC.

The V call is TRBV20-1, the J call TRBJ2-3; 8 nucleotides match TRBD2. Per the germline V gene, CDR1 is DFQATT and CDR2 is SNEGSKA (reference sequence). Trimming removed 3 bases from V and 5 bases from J; junction bases left unmatched: 10. This CDR3 has 15 residues. The CDR3 reads CSASSNGGAQDTQYF. The CDR3 DNA follows: TGCAGTGCTAGTTCCAACGGGGGGGCCCAAGATACGCAGTATTTT.

The J gene is TRBJ2-1, the V gene TRBV7-3; no definite D call. This CDR3 has 13 amino acids. Germline V gives CDR1 SGHTA, CDR2 FQGTGA. The V end was cut by 1 base, the J end by 3 bases, with 4 bases between. The CDR3 here is CASSLNFYNEQFF. The CDR3 DNA reads as TGTGCCAGCAGCTTAAACTTCTACAATGAGCAGTTCTTC. Full variable domain (outside the CDR3, taken from reference TRBV7-3 and TRBJ2-1): GAGVSQTPSNKVTEKGKYVELRCDPISGHTALYWYRQSLGQGPEFLIYFQGTGAADDSGLPNDRFFAVRPEGSVSTLKIQRTERGDSAVYLCASSLNFYNEQFFGPGTRLTVL.

The chain links TRBV5-1 to TRBJ2-3; D tentatively reads TRBD1 or TRBD2 (5 bases each). The CDR3 runs 15 residues. Trimming left V 2 bases short and J 4 bases short, with 14 bases between. Germline values: CDR1 SGHRS, CDR2 YFSETQ. Here the CDR3 DNA reads TGCGCCAGCAGCTTACCAGGGAGTGGTGCAGATACGCAGTATTTT. This translates into CASSLPGSGADTQYF.

J is TRBJ1-2 and V is TRBV20-1; unclear D gene. The V gene's germline CDR1 is DFQATT and CDR2 SNEGSKA (reference sequence). V dropped 3 bases and J dropped 8 bases, with 7 bases sitting between them. The CDR3 totals 10 residues. CDR3 DNA: TGCAGTGCTAGCTTGGGCGGCTACACCTTC. As protein: CSASLGGYTF.

This chain links TRBV27 with TRBJ2-1, with 7 bases fitting TRBD2. The trim removed 6 bases at V and 6 bases at J, leaving 11 bases unmatched. The CDR3 has 15 amino acids. CDR1 and CDR2 (germline): MNHEY, SMNVEV (reference sequence). For the CDR3, the DNA is TGTGCCAGCAGAGCGGGACCGAACTTCCCCAATGAGCAGTTCTTC. Amino acids: CASRAGPNFPNEQFF.

The chain couples TRBV14 to TRBJ1-6, with 7 bases aligning to TRBD1. Trimming took 4 bases from V and 8 from J; bases not matched to a gene: 8. This CDR3 is built from 15 residues. Germline V gene lookup returns CDR1 SGHDN and CDR2 FVKESK. CDR3 region: CASSRGDRGYSPLHF. For the CDR3, the DNA is TGTGCCAGCAGCCGGGGGGACAGAGGATATTCACCCCTCCACTTT.

V usage is TRBV4-3 and J usage is TRBJ1-6; no firm D call. The ends were cut back, 1 base at V and 7 bases at J, with 11 bases in the middle. Germline loops: CDR1 LGHNA, CDR2 YSLEER. CDR3 size: 15 residues. CDR3 sequence (DNA): TGCGCCAGCAGCCAAGGGGCAGGACTAAATTCACCCCTCCACTTT. It yields the protein CASSQGAGLNSPLHF.

The chain has TRBV2 and TRBJ1-5, with TRBD1 identical over 7 bases. The CDR3 consists of 17 residues. Germline CDR1 is SNHLY and CDR2 is FYNNEI. V gave up 4 bases and J gave up 1 base; unmatched junction bases: 10. The CDR3 protein is CASSGGAGGYSNQPQHF. DNA of the CDR3: TGTGCCAGCAGTGGGGGAGCAGGGGGTTACAGCAATCAGCCCCAGCATTTT.

This chain uses TRBV19 with TRBJ1-2, with 7 positions matching TRBD1. There are 13 residues in the CDR3. J lost 8 bases, V lost 5 bases, and 8 bases had no gene match. CDR1 is LNHDA, CDR2 SQIVND, per germline (reference sequence). The CDR3 DNA is TGTGCCAGTAGTCCGGACAGGTTACGAGGCTACACCTTC. It encodes CASSPDRLRGYTF.

Concerning this clone itself: Other DNA variants within this sample encode the same CDR3. The rearrangement uses TRBV5-5 and TRBJ1-6; D may be TRBD1 (5 bases). The V gene lost 2 bases and the J gene lost 7 bases, with 13 bases spanning the gap. The length of the CDR3 is 15 residues. Germline CDR1 and CDR2: SGHKS and YYEKEE (reference sequence). The DNA for the CDR3 is TGTGCCAGCAGCTTTCAGGGAACGGAGAATTCACCCCTCCACTTT. Residues: CASSFQGTENSPLHF.

The chain links TRBV19 to TRBJ1-5; D call uncertain. V was cut by 1 base and J by 7 bases, with 8 bases left in between. The CDR3 totals 13 residues. In germline, CDR1 is LNHDA, CDR2 SQIVND (reference sequence). DNA for the CDR3: TGTGCCAGTAGTATAGGTTTATGGCAGCCCCAGCATTTT. The encoded protein is CASSIGLWQPQHF.

The chain couples TRBV9 to TRBJ1-1; no reliable D call. CDR1 is SGDLS and CDR2 is YYNGEE in the germline V gene. Trimming shortened V by 4 bases and J by 1 base, and 17 bases separated the two germline ends. The CDR3 totals 16 residues. The CDR3 DNA follows: TGTGCCAGCAGCCGACGGCCGTCTGAGAGGAACACTGAAGCTTTCTTT. Its protein is CASSRRPSERNTEAFF.

V gene TRBV10-1 combines with J gene TRBJ1-5; tentatively, D is TRBD1 (5 bases). In germline, CDR1 is WNHNN, CDR2 SYGVQD (reference sequence). The CDR3 consists of 13 residues. V was clipped by 8 bases and J by 7 bases, with 15 bases between them. The CDR3, as DNA: TGCGCCAGCGTTGGACAAATCGGGCAGCCCCAGCATTTT. Protein product: CASVGQIGQPQHF.

The chain combines TRBV7-2 with TRBJ1-2; D perhaps matches TRBD1 (5 bases). The CDR3 loop spans 13 amino acids. Trimming removed 5 bases at V and 6 bases at J, with 13 bases between. Germline values: CDR1 SGHTA, CDR2 FQGNSA. The CDR3 DNA sequence: TGTGCCAGCAGCCCTGGCGGCAGGGATGGCTACACCTTC. Its translation is CASSPGGRDGYTF.

The chain employs TRBV5-6 and TRBJ1-3; maybe TRBD1 (5 bases). Germline CDR1 SGHDT, CDR2 YYEEEE. This CDR3 has 15 amino acids. V was cut by 2 bases and J by 0 bases, with 9 bases left in between. The CDR3 bases are TGTGCCAGCAGCTTAGGGGTTTTCTCTGGAAACACCATATATTTT. This gives the protein CASSLGVFSGNTIYF.

J is TRBJ2-7 and V is TRBV6-5; weak D call: TRBD1 (6 bases). The ends were cut back, 2 bases at V and 2 bases at J, with 13 bases in the middle. Germline V gives CDR1 MNHEY, CDR2 SVGAGI. The CDR3 runs 15 residues. The CDR3 spells CASSYNRDETYEQYV. CDR3 bases: TGTGCCAGCAGTTACAACAGGGACGAGACCTACGAGCAGTACGTC.

This chain joins TRBV18 and TRBJ1-4, with no clear D. This CDR3 spans 15 amino acids. Germline CDR1 and CDR2: KGHSH and LQKENI. V dropped 5 bases and J dropped 5 bases, with 15 bases sitting between them. Here the CDR3 reads CASSERPEANEKLFF. Here the CDR3 DNA reads TGTGCCAGCTCAGAGCGGCCAGAAGCAAATGAAAAACTGTTTTTT. The variable domain in full, completed from reference TRBV18 and TRBJ1-4, reads NAGVMQNPRHLVRRRGQEARLRCSPMKGHSHVYWYRQLPEEGLKFMVYLQKENIIDESGMPKERFSAEFPKEGPSILRIQQVVRGDSAAYFCASSERPEANEKLFFGSGTQLSVL.

V and J are TRBV5-8 and TRBJ1-4, with D uncertain. Between the trimmed V and J ends, which lost 1 base and 1 base, there was a span of 8 bases. Germline-derived CDR1 and CDR2 are SGHTS and YDEGEE. The CDR3 loop spans 15 amino acids. Here the CDR3 reads CASSLRWGTNEKLFF. CDR3 bases: TGTGCCAGCAGCTTGCGATGGGGAACTAATGAAAAACTGTTTTTT.

The rearrangement joins TRBV2 to TRBJ2-4; D gene uncertain. The ends were cut back, 6 bases at V and 0 bases at J, with 12 bases in the middle. The CDR3 sequence is 15 residues long. CDR1 SNHLY and CDR2 FYNNEI come from the germline V gene. The CDR3 loop is CASRLSPLAKNIQYF. The CDR3 DNA reads TGTGCCAGCAGGCTCAGTCCTCTAGCCAAAAACATTCAGTACTTC. Full variable domain (missing parts from reference TRBV2 and TRBJ2-4): EPEVTQTPSHQVTQMGQEVILRCVPISNHLYFYWYRQILGQKVEFLVSFYNNEISEKSEIFDDQFSVERPDGSNFTLKIRSTKLEDSAMYFCASRLSPLAKNIQYFGAGTRLSVL.

The chain recombines TRBV28 with TRBJ1-4; 8 bases align to TRBD1. This CDR3 has 17 amino acids. The germline CDR1 and CDR2 sequences are MDHEN and SYDVKM. Trimming cost V 2 bases and J 7 bases; bases outside gene matches: 12. The CDR3 loop reads CASSLRGRTGLIEKLFF. CDR3 nucleotide sequence: TGTGCCAGCAGTTTAAGGGGGAGGACAGGGCTCATTGAAAAACTGTTTTTT.

This clone was detected only a few times. The J gene is TRBJ1-2, the V gene TRBV6-2 or TRBV6-3; D remains unclear. V lost 0 bases to trimming and J lost 8 bases, with 10 bases between them. Germline CDR1 reads MNHEY; CDR2 reads SVGEGT. The CDR3 is made up of 13 amino acids. CDR3 bases: TGTGCCAGCAGTTACTCGAGAGTGCGGGGCTACACCTTC. Amino acids: CASSYSRVRGYTF.

The chain recombines TRBV19 with TRBJ1-3, with 7 bases lining up with TRBD1. Germline loops: CDR1 LNHDA, CDR2 SQIVND (reference sequence). This CDR3 contains 15 residues. The ends lost 4 bases at V and 1 base at J; junction bases unmatched: 4. Here the CDR3 reads CASSTTRGSGNTIYF. The CDR3 nucleotides read TGTGCCAGTAGTACAACCAGGGGGTCTGGAAACACCATATATTTT.